The 31 T cell receptor beta chains below all came from one sample that was sequenced in a study of blood T cell repertoires in COVID-19. The data were produced by immunoSEQ multiplex PCR, yet TCRdb's version contains in-frame clones alone and is incomplete. The sample consists of roughly 250,000 clones, 90% of them appearing once. The material sequenced was peripheral blood. The receptors were gathered from a woman aged 40 to 50 with acute or convalescent COVID-19.

This chain uses TRBV5-5 with TRBJ1-2; TRBD1 matches 9 bases. The CDR3 covers 17 residues. Germline V gene sequence: CDR1 SGHKS, CDR2 YYEKEE (reference sequence). V lost 4 bases to trimming and J lost 8 bases; unmatched junction nucleotides: 18. The chain's CDR3 is CASSLSYGTGTFYGYTF. CDR3 in DNA: TGTGCCAGCAGCCTTTCCTACGGGACAGGGACTTTTTACGGCTACACCTTC.

On this clone: No DNA is shown, since the ends of the CDR3 on it are uncertain; the CDR3 is the one TCRdb lists. V and J are TRBV12-2 and TRBJ1-3; the table's TRBD1 call for D was not verified on the DNA. TRBV12-2 is annotated as a pseudogene. Ends included, the CDR3 has 20 residues. The CDR3 sequence: CASRYGRDRYLCHSGNTIYF.

V usage is TRBV10-3 and J usage is TRBJ2-5; TRBD2 matches at 14 bases. The CDR3 is made up of 18 amino acids. Germline V gives CDR1 ENHRY, CDR2 SYGVKD. V lost 2 bases to trimming and J lost 5 bases; unmatched junction nucleotides: 10. The CDR3 nucleotides read TGTGCCATCAGTGAGCCCCTGACTAGCGGGGGGGCAGGGGAGACCCAGTACTTC. Translated: CAISEPLTSGGAGETQYF.

V usage is TRBV9 and J usage is TRBJ2-5; 9 bases agree with TRBD2. The trim removed 0 bases at V and 1 base at J, leaving 10 bases unmatched. The CDR3 runs 18 residues. CDR1 and CDR2 from the germline V gene are SGDLS and YYNGEE. CDR3 bases: TGTGCCAGCAGCGTAGGATCTAGCGGGGTTGCTTTCCAAGAGACCCAGTACTTC. It codes for CASSVGSSGVAFQETQYF.

This chain joins TRBV7-8 and TRBJ1-1, with D unclear. Germline V gene sequence: CDR1 SGHVS, CDR2 FQNEAQ. There are 13 residues in the CDR3. Trimming stripped 8 bases from V and 4 bases from J, with 14 bases between. CDR3 protein: CASGRERGTEAFF. The CDR3 nucleotides are TGTGCCAGCGGGCGCGAGCGGGGCACTGAAGCTTTCTTT.

This clone showed up just once. The chain couples TRBV18 to TRBJ2-5; D perhaps matches TRBD2 (6 bases). CDR3 length: 13 amino acids. V lost 5 bases and J lost 5, with 12 bases in between. Germline-derived CDR1 and CDR2 are KGHSH and LQKENI. The CDR3 coding sequence is TGTGCCAGCTCAGGCCGGGACTTTGAGACCCAGTACTTC. This encodes CASSGRDFETQYF. The variable domain in full, completed from reference TRBV18 and TRBJ2-5, reads NAGVMQNPRHLVRRRGQEARLRCSPMKGHSHVYWYRQLPEEGLKFMVYLQKENIIDESGMPKERFSAEFPKEGPSILRIQQVVRGDSAAYFCASSGRDFETQYFGPGTRLLVL.

This clone has a single count. The J gene is TRBJ2-2, the V gene TRBV6-2 or TRBV6-3; 10 bases match TRBD2. The trim removed 5 bases at V and 4 bases at J, leaving 4 bases unmatched. In germline, CDR1 is MNHEY, CDR2 SVGEGT. The CDR3 is 15 residues long. The CDR3 DNA reads as TGTGCCAGCAGTCTTAGCGGGGGGTTCACCGGGGAGCTGTTTTTT. Translation gives CASSLSGGFTGELFF.

The chain links TRBV6-2 or TRBV6-3 to TRBJ1-5; maybe TRBD1 (6 bases). Between the trimmed V and J ends, which lost 0 bases and 6 bases, there was a span of 27 bases. Germline assignment: CDR1 MNHEY and CDR2 SVGEGT. The CDR3 consists of 20 residues. The CDR3 here is CASSYSRGGGASLRSQPQHF. DNA for the CDR3: TGTGCCAGCAGTTACTCGAGGGGAGGGGGGGCGAGTCTTCGCAGTCAGCCCCAGCATTTT.

This clone was detected a few times. The chain employs TRBV6-5 and TRBJ1-2; TRBD1 matches 9 bases. With V trimmed by 5 bases and J by 4 bases, 8 bases remained unmatched. Germline loops: CDR1 MNHEY, CDR2 SVGAGI. This CDR3 spans 15 amino acids. The CDR3 DNA sequence: TGTGCCAGCAGTCTACAACAGGGGGCCGGCTATGGCTACACCTTC. This gives the protein CASSLQQGAGYGYTF.

The CDR3 nucleotides are TGTGCCAGCAGCTCCAATAGCGGGGGGTACAATGAGCAGTTCTTC. Amino acid sequence: CASSSNSGGYNEQFF. V usage is TRBV7-2 and J usage is TRBJ2-1; TRBD2 matches 10 bases. CDR3 length: 15 amino acids. V lost 4 bases to trimming and J lost 4 bases; unmatched junction nucleotides: 4. Germline V gives CDR1 SGHTA, CDR2 FQGNSA. Combining the CDR3 with reference TRBV7-2 and TRBJ2-1 gives the whole variable domain GAGVSQSPSNKVTEKGKDVELRCDPISGHTALYWYRQSLGQGLEFLIYFQGNSAPDKSGLPSDRFSAERTGGSVSTLTIQRTQQEDSAVYLCASSSNSGGYNEQFFGPGTRLTVL.

The chain employs TRBV5-1 and TRBJ2-3; D ambiguous. The germline V gene has CDR1 SGHRS and CDR2 YFSETQ. There are 15 residues in the CDR3. Trimming stripped 2 bases from V and 2 bases from J, with 12 bases between. The CDR3, as DNA: TGCGCCAGCAGCTTTATTACTGCCAACACAGATACGCAGTATTTT. Encoded protein: CASSFITANTDTQYF.

The chain links TRBV19 to TRBJ1-1, with 7 positions matching TRBD1. Germline V gene data show CDR1 as LNHDA and CDR2 as SQIVND (reference sequence). The CDR3 spans 16 residues. Losses at the gene ends were 6 bases for V and 1 base for J; bases not matched to a gene: 11. The CDR3 DNA reads TGTGCCAGTAGGAGAGGACAGGACAATTCGAACACTGAAGCTTTCTTT. As protein: CASRRGQDNSNTEAFF.

The chain has TRBV19 and TRBJ2-3; the D gene is possibly TRBD1 (5 bases). Per the germline V gene, CDR1 is LNHDA and CDR2 is SQIVND (reference sequence). There are 15 residues in the CDR3. Trimming left V 4 bases short and J 1 base short, with 12 bases between. The CDR3 reads CASSNTFRGTDTQYF. The CDR3 nucleotides are TGTGCCAGTAGTAACACATTCAGGGGCACAGATACGCAGTATTTT. Based on the CDR3 plus reference TRBV19 and TRBJ2-3, the full variable domain is DGGITQSPKYLFRKEGQNVTLSCEQNLNHDAMYWYRQDPGQGLRLIYYSQIVNDFQKGDIAEGYSVSREKKESFPLTVTSAQKNPTAFYLCASSNTFRGTDTQYFGPGTRLTVL.

V gene TRBV14 combines with J gene TRBJ1-2, with TRBD1 identical over 10 bases. With V trimmed by 3 bases and J by 4 bases, 2 bases remained unmatched. Germline V CDR1 and CDR2: SGHDN, FVKESK. The CDR3 is 14 amino acids. CDR3 in amino acids: CASSHGTGVYGYTF. CDR3 DNA: TGTGCCAGCAGCCACGGGACAGGGGTCTATGGCTACACCTTC. The full variable domain, with the rest looked up from reference TRBV14 and TRBJ1-2, is EAGVTQFPSHSVIEKGQTVTLRCDPISGHDNLYWYRRVMGKEIKFLLHFVKESKQDESGMPNNRFLAERTGGTYSTLKVQPAELEDSGVYFCASSHGTGVYGYTFGSGTRLTVV.

J is TRBJ1-2 and V is TRBV11-2; D call uncertain. This CDR3 is 12 amino acids long. Trimming shortened V by 5 bases and J by 14 bases, and 18 bases separated the two germline ends. Looked up from germline, CDR1 is SGHAT and CDR2 is FQNNGV. In DNA form, the CDR3 reads TGTGCCAGCAGCCATGGGGAACCGGGAGGAACCTTC. Translated, it gives CASSHGEPGGTF.

Details on this clone: In the same sample, other DNA sequences code for this CDR3. V usage is TRBV2 and J usage is TRBJ1-6; D may be TRBD1 (5 bases). V lost 5 bases to trimming and J lost 9 bases, with 17 bases between them. The CDR3 loop spans 15 amino acids. Germline lookup yields CDR1 SNHLY and CDR2 FYNNEI. Written as DNA, the CDR3 is TGTGCCAGCAGTACTAAACGGGGGGAGAGTTCACCCCTCCACTTT. Protein sequence: CASSTKRGESSPLHF.

The chain recombines TRBV4-2 with TRBJ1-1; 8 bases agree with TRBD1. From germline, CDR1 is LGHNA and CDR2 YNFKEQ. Losses at the gene ends were 0 bases for V and 3 bases for J; bases not matched to a gene: 6. The CDR3 contains 16 residues. The CDR3 protein is CASSQEQGASYTEAFF. Written as DNA, the CDR3 is TGTGCCAGCAGCCAAGAGCAGGGGGCGAGTTACACTGAAGCTTTCTTT.

The genes are TRBV21-1 and TRBJ2-7; the listed D gene, TRBD2, was not tested against the DNA. TRBV21-1 is classified as a pseudogene. This CDR3 comprises 14 residues. As DNA, the CDR3 is TGTGCCAGCAGCAAAGTGGACGGGGGACACGAGCAGTACGTC. Translated: CASSKVDGGHEQYV.

The CDR3 region has the DNA TGTGCCAGCAGCCCCCTCTTAAAGGGGAATTCACCCCTCCACTTT. It yields the protein CASSPLLKGNSPLHF. This chain connects TRBV6-5 to TRBJ1-6; TRBD1 might be the D (5 bases). Trimming removed 6 bases at V and 7 bases at J, with 16 bases between. CDR1 and CDR2 (germline): MNHEY, SVGAGI. CDR3 length: 15 residues.

This chain connects TRBV6-1 to TRBJ1-2; perhaps TRBD1 as D (5 bases). Per the germline V gene, CDR1 is MNHNS and CDR2 is SASEGT. The CDR3 contains 17 residues. Trimming removed 4 bases at V and 7 bases at J, with 25 bases between. CDR3 sequence (DNA): TGTGCCAGCAGTGGAGAGCGACAGAATTGGCTCCTAGGTGGCTACACCTTC. Translated: CASSGERQNWLLGGYTF.

About this clone: Germline and junction disagree at one end, which may indicate a read error. The V call is TRBV3-1 (or the pseudogene TRBV3-2), the J call TRBJ2-6; the D is unclear. Per germline, CDR1 LGHDT and CDR2 YNNKEL (reference sequence). This CDR3 contains 14 residues. CDR3 region: CASTQSIGANVLTF. CDR3 nucleotide sequence: TGTGCCAGCACCCAAAGCATCGGGGCCAACGTCCTGACTTTC.

This chain uses TRBV5-1 with TRBJ2-1, with D possibly being TRBD1 (7 bases). Germline V lookup: CDR1 SGHRS, CDR2 YFSETQ. Trimming stripped 4 bases from V and 5 bases from J, with 25 bases between. This CDR3 contains 18 residues. CDR3 bases: TGCGCCAGCAGCATAGACCTTACCGCAGGGGGGCGGCACAATGAGCAGTTCTTC. Protein sequence: CASSIDLTAGGRHNEQFF.

The V call is TRBV5-1, the J call TRBJ2-3; tentative D call: TRBD2 (5 bases). CDR3 size: 16 residues. V was clipped by 0 bases and J by 0 bases, with 11 bases between them. In germline, CDR1 is SGHRS, CDR2 YFSETQ. CDR3 sequence: CASSLEAGGSTDTQYF. The CDR3 region has the DNA TGCGCCAGCAGCTTGGAGGCAGGAGGTAGCACAGATACGCAGTATTTT.

The chain recombines TRBV2 with TRBJ2-7, with TRBD1 matching 9 bases. The CDR3 totals 15 residues. V trimming: 3 bases; J trimming: 4 bases; junction bases outside the gene matches: 7. Germline CDR1 and CDR2: SNHLY and FYNNEI. CDR3 coding DNA: TGTGCCAGCAGTGACGCACAGGGGGCGACGTACGAGCAGTACGTC. Its protein is CASSDAQGATYEQYV.

The J gene is TRBJ2-1, the V gene TRBV3-1 (or the pseudogene TRBV3-2); 9 positions match TRBD2. CDR1 is LGHDT, CDR2 YNNKEL, per germline (reference sequence). The CDR3 is 16 amino acids. V was clipped by 0 bases and J by 9 bases; unmatched bases: 9. This CDR3 is CASSQESSGGRVEQFF. CDR3 DNA sequence: TGTGCCAGCAGCCAAGAGTCCAGCGGGGGGCGGGTTGAGCAGTTCTTC.

The CDR3: CASSLRQGARQETQYF. The DNA of the CDR3 is TGTGCCAGCAGCTTGAGACAGGGGGCGCGACAGGAGACCCAGTACTTC. The rearrangement joins TRBV7-6 to TRBJ2-5; TRBD1 matches at 10 bases. V lost 3 bases to trimming and J lost 5 bases; unmatched junction nucleotides: 9. The CDR3 loop spans 16 amino acids. The V gene's germline CDR1 is SGHVS and CDR2 FNYEAQ.

The chain recombines TRBV4-1 with TRBJ1-2; no firm D call. V lost 4 bases to trimming and J lost 11 bases, with 14 bases between them. The CDR3 totals 12 residues. From germline, CDR1 is MGHRA and CDR2 YSYEKL. CDR3 coding DNA: TGCGCCAGCAGCCCCCCGGTCGGCGGATACACCTTC. Amino acids: CASSPPVGGYTF.

This clone was counted a single time. The CDR3 protein is CASSLPGQINTEAFF. The CDR3 DNA follows: TGTGCCAGCAGTTTACCCGGACAGATTAACACTGAAGCTTTCTTT. The J gene is TRBJ1-1, the V gene TRBV27; D may be TRBD1 (6 bases). The CDR3 has 15 amino acids. Per germline, CDR1 MNHEY and CDR2 SMNVEV (reference sequence). Trimming removed 2 bases at V and 2 bases at J, with 12 bases between.

The V gene is TRBV19, the J gene TRBJ1-1; D might be TRBD1 (5 bases). Germline CDR1 LNHDA, CDR2 SQIVND (reference sequence). The CDR3 length is 18 residues. V was trimmed by 3 bases and J by 3 bases, leaving 23 bases between them. The CDR3 here is CASSIQGGLLMGDTEAFF. CDR3 coding DNA: TGTGCCAGTAGTATTCAGGGAGGCCTATTGATGGGGGACACTGAAGCTTTCTTT.

The chain carries TRBV14 and TRBJ2-3, with a possible D match to TRBD1 (6 bases). Trimming pared 1 base from V and 2 bases from J, leaving 13 bases between. The CDR3 covers 16 residues. Germline V gene sequence: CDR1 SGHDN, CDR2 FVKESK. This CDR3 is CASSQGGRGFTDTQYF. The CDR3 coding sequence is TGTGCCAGCAGCCAAGGGGGCAGGGGCTTCACAGATACGCAGTATTTT.

V gene TRBV29-1 combines with J gene TRBJ1-2, with D perhaps TRBD1 (6 bases). This CDR3 spans 14 amino acids. V lost 4 bases to trimming and J lost 2 bases, with 14 bases between them. The germline gives CDR1 SQVTM, CDR2 ANQGSEA. CDR3 residues: CSVVPGERNYGYTF. The CDR3 region has the DNA TGCAGCGTTGTCCCAGGGGAAAGGAACTATGGCTACACCTTC.